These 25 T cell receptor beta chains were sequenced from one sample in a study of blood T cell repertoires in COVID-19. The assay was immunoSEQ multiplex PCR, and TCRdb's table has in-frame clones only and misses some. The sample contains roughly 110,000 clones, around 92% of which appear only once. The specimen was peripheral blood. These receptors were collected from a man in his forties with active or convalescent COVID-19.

The CDR3 region has the DNA TGTGCCAGCGCTGCGGGGAAAGAGACCCAGTACTTC. Translating it yields CASAAGKETQYF. The rearrangement links TRBV2 to TRBJ2-5; the D gene is possibly TRBD2 (6 bases). V lost 8 bases to trimming and J lost 3 bases, with 10 bases between them. CDR1 is SNHLY and CDR2 is FYNNEI in the germline V gene. CDR3 length: 12 residues.

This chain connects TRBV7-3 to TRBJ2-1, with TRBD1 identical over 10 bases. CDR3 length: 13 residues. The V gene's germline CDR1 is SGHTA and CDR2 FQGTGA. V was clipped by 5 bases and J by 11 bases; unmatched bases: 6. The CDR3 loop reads CASSPGTGEKQFF. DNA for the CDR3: TGTGCCAGCAGCCCCGGGACAGGGGAAAAGCAGTTCTTC. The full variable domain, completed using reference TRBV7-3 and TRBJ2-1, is GAGVSQTPSNKVTEKGKYVELRCDPISGHTALYWYRQSLGQGPEFLIYFQGTGAADDSGLPNDRFFAVRPEGSVSTLKIQRTERGDSAVYLCASSPGTGEKQFFGPGTRLTVL.

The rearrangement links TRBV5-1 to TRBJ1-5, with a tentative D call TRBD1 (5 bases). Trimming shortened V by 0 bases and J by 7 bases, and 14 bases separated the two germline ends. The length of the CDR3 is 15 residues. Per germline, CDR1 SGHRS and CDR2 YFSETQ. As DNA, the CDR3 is TGCGCCAGCAGCTTGGCCAATGGGGCCGGGCAGCCCCAGCATTTT. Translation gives CASSLANGAGQPQHF. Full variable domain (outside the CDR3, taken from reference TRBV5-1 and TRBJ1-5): KAGVTQTPRYLIKTRGQQVTLSCSPISGHRSVSWYQQTPGQGLQFLFEYFSETQRNKGNFPGRFSGRQFSNSRSEMNVSTLELGDSALYLCASSLANGAGQPQHFGDGTRLSIL.

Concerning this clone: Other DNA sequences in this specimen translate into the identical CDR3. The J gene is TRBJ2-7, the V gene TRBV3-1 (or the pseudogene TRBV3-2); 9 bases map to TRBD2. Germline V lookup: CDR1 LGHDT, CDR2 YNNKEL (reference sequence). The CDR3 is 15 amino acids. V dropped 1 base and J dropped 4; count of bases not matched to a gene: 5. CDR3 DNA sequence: TGTGCCAGCAGCCAAGTAGCGGGAGTAAGGTACGAGCAGTACTTC. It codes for CASSQVAGVRYEQYF.

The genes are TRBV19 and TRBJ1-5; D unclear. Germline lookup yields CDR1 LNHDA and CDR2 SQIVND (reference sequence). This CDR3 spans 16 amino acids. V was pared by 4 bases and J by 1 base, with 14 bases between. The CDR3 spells CASSTRVGLSNQPQHF. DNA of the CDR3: TGTGCCAGTAGTACGCGAGTAGGACTGAGCAATCAGCCCCAGCATTTT.

The CDR3 DNA follows: TGTGCCAGCAGCTGGGGACAGGGTGGAGCCGGGGAGCTGTTTTTT. Translation: CASSWGQGGAGELFF. The rearrangement joins TRBV5-4 to TRBJ2-2, with TRBD1 matching over 9 bases. Germline-derived CDR1 and CDR2 are SGHNT and YYREEE (reference sequence). This CDR3 contains 15 residues. Losses at the gene ends were 3 bases for V and 6 bases for J; bases not matched to a gene: 6.

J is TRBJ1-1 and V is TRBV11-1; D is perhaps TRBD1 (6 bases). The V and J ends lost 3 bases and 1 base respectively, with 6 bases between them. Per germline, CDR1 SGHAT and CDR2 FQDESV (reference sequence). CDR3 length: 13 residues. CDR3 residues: CASSLGQNTEAFF. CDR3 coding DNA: TGTGCCAGCAGCTTGGGACAGAACACTGAAGCTTTCTTT.

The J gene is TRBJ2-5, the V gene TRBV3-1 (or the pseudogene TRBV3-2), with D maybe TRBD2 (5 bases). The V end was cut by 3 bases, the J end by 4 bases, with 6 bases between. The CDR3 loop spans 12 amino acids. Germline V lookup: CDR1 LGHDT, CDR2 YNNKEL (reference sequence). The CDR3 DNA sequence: TGTGCCAGCAGCCAGAGCGGAGAGACCCAGTACTTC. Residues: CASSQSGETQYF.

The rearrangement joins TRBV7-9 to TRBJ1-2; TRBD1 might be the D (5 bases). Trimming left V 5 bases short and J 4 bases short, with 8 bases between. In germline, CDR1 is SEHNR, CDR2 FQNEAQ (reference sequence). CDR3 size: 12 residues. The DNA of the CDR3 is TGTGCCAGCAGCCCTACAGGCTATGGCTACACCTTC. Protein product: CASSPTGYGYTF.

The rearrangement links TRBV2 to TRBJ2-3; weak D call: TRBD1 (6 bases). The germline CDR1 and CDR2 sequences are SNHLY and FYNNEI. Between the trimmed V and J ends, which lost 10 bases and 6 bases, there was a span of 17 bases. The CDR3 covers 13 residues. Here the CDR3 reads CATAGEWQDTQYF. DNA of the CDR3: TGTGCCACGGCAGGGGAGTGGCAGGATACGCAGTATTTT.

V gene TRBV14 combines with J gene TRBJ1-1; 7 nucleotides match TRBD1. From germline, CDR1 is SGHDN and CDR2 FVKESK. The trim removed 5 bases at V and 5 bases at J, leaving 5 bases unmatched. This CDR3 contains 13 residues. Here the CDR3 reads CASSYDRATEAFF. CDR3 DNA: TGTGCCAGCAGCTACGACAGGGCAACTGAAGCTTTCTTT. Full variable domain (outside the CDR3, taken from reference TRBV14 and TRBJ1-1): EAGVTQFPSHSVIEKGQTVTLRCDPISGHDNLYWYRRVMGKEIKFLLHFVKESKQDESGMPNNRFLAERTGGTYSTLKVQPAELEDSGVYFCASSYDRATEAFFGQGTRLTVV.

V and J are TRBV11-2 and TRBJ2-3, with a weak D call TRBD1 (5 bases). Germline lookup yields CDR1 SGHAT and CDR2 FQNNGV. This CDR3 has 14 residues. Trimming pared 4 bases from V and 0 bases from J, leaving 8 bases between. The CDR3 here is CASSWGRSTDTQYF. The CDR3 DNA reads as TGTGCCAGCAGCTGGGGCAGAAGCACAGATACGCAGTATTTT.

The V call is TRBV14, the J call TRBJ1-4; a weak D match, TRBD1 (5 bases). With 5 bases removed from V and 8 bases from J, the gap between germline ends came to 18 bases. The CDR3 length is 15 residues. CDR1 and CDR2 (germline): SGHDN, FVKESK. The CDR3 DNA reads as TGTGCCAGCAGCGAGAGGCAGGGATCTCGAGAAAAACTGTTTTTT. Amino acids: CASSERQGSREKLFF.

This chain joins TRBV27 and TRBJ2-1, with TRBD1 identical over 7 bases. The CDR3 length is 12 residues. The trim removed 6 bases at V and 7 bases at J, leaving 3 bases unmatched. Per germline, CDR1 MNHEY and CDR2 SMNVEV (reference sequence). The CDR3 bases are TGTGCCAGCAGCCTACAGGGGAATGAGCAGTTCTTC. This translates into CASSLQGNEQFF.

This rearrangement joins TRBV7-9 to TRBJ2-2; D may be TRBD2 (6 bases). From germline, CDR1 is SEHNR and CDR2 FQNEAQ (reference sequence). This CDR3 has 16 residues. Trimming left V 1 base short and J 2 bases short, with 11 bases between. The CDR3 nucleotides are TGTGCCAGCAGCTTAGTTGTTAGCGGAAACACCGGGGAGCTGTTTTTT. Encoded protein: CASSLVVSGNTGELFF.

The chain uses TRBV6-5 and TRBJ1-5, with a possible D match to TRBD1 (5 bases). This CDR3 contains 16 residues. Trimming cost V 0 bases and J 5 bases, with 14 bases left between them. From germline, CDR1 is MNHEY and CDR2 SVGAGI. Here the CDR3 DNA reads TGTGCCAGCAGTTACTCCTCCGTGGGGGGGTATCAGCCCCAGCATTTT. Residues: CASSYSSVGGYQPQHF.

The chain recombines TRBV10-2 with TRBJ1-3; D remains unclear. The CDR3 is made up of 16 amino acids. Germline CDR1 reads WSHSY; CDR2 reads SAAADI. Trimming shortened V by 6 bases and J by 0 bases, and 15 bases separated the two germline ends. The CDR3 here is CASRQATSPSGNTIYF. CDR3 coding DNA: TGCGCCAGCAGGCAGGCTACTTCGCCCTCTGGAAACACCATATATTTT.

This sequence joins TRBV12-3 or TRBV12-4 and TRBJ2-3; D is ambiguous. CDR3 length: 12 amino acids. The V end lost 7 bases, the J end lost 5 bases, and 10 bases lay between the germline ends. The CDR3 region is CASTARIDTQYF. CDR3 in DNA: TGTGCCAGCACCGCTAGAATAGATACGCAGTATTTT.

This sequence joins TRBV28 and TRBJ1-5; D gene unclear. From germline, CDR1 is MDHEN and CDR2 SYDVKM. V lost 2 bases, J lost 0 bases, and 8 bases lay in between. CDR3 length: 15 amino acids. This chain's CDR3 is CASSLSTGSNQPQHF. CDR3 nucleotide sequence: TGTGCCAGCAGTTTAAGCACGGGTAGCAATCAGCCCCAGCATTTT.

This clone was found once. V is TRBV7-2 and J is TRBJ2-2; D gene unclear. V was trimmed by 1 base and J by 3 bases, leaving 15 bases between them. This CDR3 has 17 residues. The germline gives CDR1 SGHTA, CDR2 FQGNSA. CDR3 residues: CASSLVAGVGHTGELFF. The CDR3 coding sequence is TGTGCCAGCAGCTTAGTGGCCGGCGTGGGCCACACCGGGGAGCTGTTTTTT.

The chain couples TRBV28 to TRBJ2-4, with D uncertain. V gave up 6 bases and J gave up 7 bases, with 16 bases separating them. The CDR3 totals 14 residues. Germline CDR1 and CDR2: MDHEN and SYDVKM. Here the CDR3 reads CASRAPADWNIQYF. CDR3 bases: TGTGCCAGCAGAGCGCCGGCGGATTGGAACATTCAGTACTTC.

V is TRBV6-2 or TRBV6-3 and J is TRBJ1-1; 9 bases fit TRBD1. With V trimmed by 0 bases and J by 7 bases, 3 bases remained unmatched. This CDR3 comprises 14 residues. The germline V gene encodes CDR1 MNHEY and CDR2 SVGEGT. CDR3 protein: CASSYSGQGSEAFF. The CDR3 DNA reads TGTGCCAGCAGTTACTCAGGACAGGGGAGTGAAGCTTTCTTT.

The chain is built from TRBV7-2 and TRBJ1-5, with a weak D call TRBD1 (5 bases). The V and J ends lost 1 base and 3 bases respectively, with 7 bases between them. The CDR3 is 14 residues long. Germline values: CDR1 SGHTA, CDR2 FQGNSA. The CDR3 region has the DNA TGTGCCAGCAGCTTAGGCAGGGCCAATCAGCCCCAGCATTTT. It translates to CASSLGRANQPQHF.

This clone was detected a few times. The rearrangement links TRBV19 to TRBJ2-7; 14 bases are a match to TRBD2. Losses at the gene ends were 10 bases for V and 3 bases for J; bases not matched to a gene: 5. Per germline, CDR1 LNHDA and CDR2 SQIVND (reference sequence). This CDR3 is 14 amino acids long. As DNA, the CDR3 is TGTGCCACCGCGGGACTAGCGGGAGTCTACGAGCAGTACTTC. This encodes CATAGLAGVYEQYF.

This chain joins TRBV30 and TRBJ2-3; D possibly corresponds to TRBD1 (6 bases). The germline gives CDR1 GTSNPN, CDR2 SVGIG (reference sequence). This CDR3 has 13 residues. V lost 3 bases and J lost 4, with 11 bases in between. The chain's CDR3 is CAWRATGPDTQYF. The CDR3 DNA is TGTGCCTGGAGAGCGACAGGTCCAGATACGCAGTATTTT.